Listed below are T cell receptor beta chains from one sample, sequenced in a study of identical twins. One entry per CDR3 protein, called by TCRdb with MiXCR from the 5' RACE reads. The table lists about 520,000 distinct CDR3 sequences, around 20% of them singletons. These sequences were also reported in another study, on T cells expressing NK-cell markers.

The specimen was CD4+ T cells sorted from blood. The receptor set was obtained from a woman under 30 in good health. Both conserved end residues are part of each CDR3. D genes are given only for firm matches. Some rows mark clone size as missing; the rest say once, few, many or name a class of expanded clone.

>TRBJ1-1|TRBV12-3/TRBV12-4|-|few
CASRPQTWATEAFF
TGTGCCAGCAGGCCCCAGACTTGGGCCACTGAAGCTTTCTTT
>TRBJ1-1|TRBV29-1|-|many
CSVDKNTEAFF
TGCAGCGTTGACAAGAACACTGAAGCTTTCTTT
>TRBJ2-1|TRBV7-9|TRBD2|-
CASSPASGRAPDEQFF
TGTGCCAGCAGCCCCGCTAGCGGGAGGGCCCCGGATGAGCAGTTCTTC
>TRBJ2-7|TRBV15|TRBD1|once
CATSKGQGHSYEQYF
TGTGCCACCAGCAAAGGACAGGGCCACTCCTACGAGCAGTACTTC
>TRBJ1-1|TRBV12-3/TRBV12-4|TRBD1|few
CASSHGTVEAFF
TGTGCCAGCAGTCACGGGACAGTTGAAGCTTTCTTT
>TRBJ2-5|TRBV6-2/TRBV6-3|-|-
CASSWRGQETQYF
TGTGCCAGCAGTTGGAGGGGTCAGGAGACCCAGTACTTC
>TRBJ2-2|TRBV9|-|many
CASSQGNTGELFF
TGTGCCAGCAGCCAGGGGAACACCGGGGAGCTGTTTTTT
>TRBJ2-7|TRBV20-1|-|few
CSAREGSTSYEQYF
TGCAGTGCTAGAGAGGGGTCTACCTCCTACGAGCAGTACTTC
>TRBJ1-5|TRBV29-1|TRBD1|-
CSVGTGSNQPQHF
TGCAGCGTGGGGACAGGGAGCAATCAGCCCCAGCATTTT
>TRBJ2-1|TRBV5-5|-|many
CASSPRGYNEQFF
TGTGCCAGCAGCCCGCGGGGTTACAATGAGCAGTTCTTC
>TRBJ1-6|TRBV12-3/TRBV12-4|TRBD1|-
CASRGTGFYSPLHF
TGTGCCAGCAGGGGGACAGGGTTCTATTCACCCCTCCACTTT
>TRBJ2-3|TRBV7-3|-|-
CASSPKGVADTQYF
TGTGCCAGCAGCCCTAAGGGTGTGGCAGATACGCAGTATTTT
>TRBJ2-7|TRBV28|-|-
CASMGVTYEQYF
TGTGCCAGCATGGGGGTAACCTACGAGCAGTACTTC
>TRBJ2-1|TRBV5-8|-|-
CASSLRDFASSYNEQFF
TGTGCCAGCAGCTTGAGGGACTTCGCTTCTTCCTACAATGAGCAGTTCTTC
>TRBJ2-1|TRBV6-2/TRBV6-3|TRBD2|few
CASSSPLRTSGQFF
TGTGCCAGCAGCTCCCCCCTACGGACTAGCGGGCAGTTCTTC
>TRBJ2-3|TRBV6-5|-|-
CASSYSSHGTDTQYF
TGTGCCAGCAGTTACTCATCACACGGGACAGATACGCAGTATTTT
>TRBJ2-5|TRBV20-1|TRBD2|-
CSATSSGQETQYF
TGCAGTGCTACCTCTAGCGGCCAAGAGACCCAGTACTTC
>TRBJ2-1|TRBV7-6|TRBD2|-
CASSLGPIAGGNEQFF
TGTGCCAGCAGCTTAGGCCCTATAGCGGGAGGAAATGAGCAGTTCTTC
>TRBJ1-1|TRBV18|-|-
CASSPAGREAFF
TGTGCCAGCTCACCTGCAGGCCGTGAAGCTTTCTTT
>TRBJ1-1|TRBV6-1|TRBD1|-
CASTPEGAGTEAFF
TGTGCCAGCACTCCGGAGGGGGCGGGCACTGAAGCTTTCTTT
>TRBJ1-2|TRBV10-3|TRBD1|few
CAISGGSGTVYGYTF
TGTGCCATCAGTGGAGGTTCAGGGACAGTCTATGGCTACACCTTC
>TRBJ2-3|TRBV20-1|-|-
CSAKGPGSPDTQYF
TGCAGTGCTAAGGGTCCAGGGTCACCAGATACGCAGTATTTT
>TRBJ2-1|TRBV12-3/TRBV12-4|TRBD2|-
CASRLAGGHNGEQFF
TGTGCCAGCAGACTAGCGGGAGGCCACAACGGTGAGCAGTTCTTC
>TRBJ2-5|TRBV11-2|TRBD1|few
CASSLGGGTGRGYQETQYF
TGTGCCAGCAGCTTAGGAGGCGGGACAGGGAGGGGGTACCAAGAGACCCAGTACTTC
>TRBJ1-2|TRBV6-2/TRBV6-3|TRBD1|few
CASSGTGLGYTF
TGTGCCAGCAGCGGGACAGGCTTGGGCTACACCTTC
>TRBJ1-1|TRBV12-3/TRBV12-4|TRBD1|-
CASSPTGAVTEAFF
TGTGCCAGCAGTCCAACAGGGGCAGTCACTGAAGCTTTCTTT
>TRBJ2-2|TRBV20-1|TRBD2|few
CSAATSGVDTGELFF
TGCAGTGCGGCAACTAGCGGAGTTGACACCGGGGAGCTGTTTTTT
>TRBJ2-7|TRBV7-8|-|few
CASSLDGARTSYEQYF
TGTGCCAGCAGCTTAGATGGAGCGCGGACTTCCTACGAGCAGTACTTC
>TRBJ2-4|TRBV20-1|-|few
CSATRPLLAKNIQYF
TGCAGTGCGACGCGACCCTTGCTAGCCAAAAACATTCAGTACTTC
>TRBJ2-7|TRBV19|-|-
CASSMLDPGYEQYF
TGTGCCAGTAGTATGTTGGACCCCGGCTACGAGCAGTACTTC
>TRBJ1-1|TRBV29-1|-|-
CSVGARQMNTEAFF
TGCAGCGTTGGGGCTCGGCAGATGAACACTGAAGCTTTCTTT
>TRBJ1-1|TRBV6-1|-|few
CASLGQRGTEAFF
TGTGCCAGCTTAGGCCAGCGGGGCACTGAAGCTTTCTTT
>TRBJ2-1|TRBV29-1|-|many
CSVGRGPSYNEQFF
TGCAGCGTCGGGCGGGGGCCAAGCTACAATGAGCAGTTCTTC
>TRBJ2-3|TRBV7-2|TRBD2|-
CASSPTSGSNLDTQYF
TGTGCCAGCAGCCCTACTAGCGGGAGTAATTTAGATACGCAGTATTTT
>TRBJ2-7|TRBV15|-|-
CATSLGGREPYEQYF
TGTGCCACCAGCTTGGGGGGACGGGAGCCCTACGAGCAGTACTTC
>TRBJ2-5|TRBV12-3/TRBV12-4|TRBD1|many
CASSLAPGGETQYF
TGTGCCAGCAGTTTAGCTCCAGGGGGAGAGACCCAGTACTTC
>TRBJ2-1|TRBV5-1|TRBD2|few
CASSNGLAPPYNEQFF
TGCGCCAGCAGCAACGGACTAGCGCCTCCCTACAATGAGCAGTTCTTC
>TRBJ2-3|TRBV29-1|TRBD1|many
CSVGFGTAPQDTQYF
TGCAGCGTAGGGTTCGGGACAGCACCCCAAGATACGCAGTATTTT
>TRBJ2-2|TRBV12-3/TRBV12-4|-|few
CASSLAWELFF
TGTGCCAGCAGTTTAGCCTGGGAGCTGTTTTTT
>TRBJ2-6|TRBV20-1|-|-
CSASTAQDVLTF
TGCAGTGCTTCGACAGCTCAAGACGTCCTGACTTTC
>TRBJ2-3|TRBV5-1|-|few
CASSLGVPDTQYF
TGCGCCAGCAGCTTGGGGGTGCCAGATACGCAGTATTTT
>TRBJ1-5|TRBV12-3/TRBV12-4|-|-
CASSPQGGYSNQPQHF
TGTGCCAGCAGTCCACAGGGAGGGTATAGCAATCAGCCCCAGCATTTT